This T cell receptor (beta chain) originates from a study of blood T cell repertoires in COVID-19. Study overall: The United States, Italy and Spain supplied acute and convalescent COVID-19 samples. PBMCs, B-cell-depleted T cells, or T cells provided the cDNA or gDNA that made up the material.

In the authors' methods: Counts of nucleated cells, estimated from reference gene primer amplification, were obtained. Repertoires were generated with immunoSEQ multiplex PCR, while TCRdb's copy carries only in-frame clones and drops some. V and J calls and clone size come straight from that table; D and trimming were deduced from the DNA. Of 29,000 or so clones listed, more than 70% were seen once; the top ten hold over 3.5%. This clone was seen a few times. The CDR3 sequence is 11 residues long. Trimming pared 6 bases from V and 7 bases from J, leaving 10 bases between. CDR1 and CDR2 (germline): MNHEY, SVGAGI.

This sequence originates from a human donor in a cohort sampled during active COVID-19. J is TRBJ2-7 and V is TRBV6-5; D perhaps matches TRBD2 (6 bases). Sequencing was performed on peripheral blood. The CDR3 sequence is CASREGQEQYF. The CDR3 DNA follows: TGTGCCAGCAGGGAGGGGCAGGAGCAGTACTTC.